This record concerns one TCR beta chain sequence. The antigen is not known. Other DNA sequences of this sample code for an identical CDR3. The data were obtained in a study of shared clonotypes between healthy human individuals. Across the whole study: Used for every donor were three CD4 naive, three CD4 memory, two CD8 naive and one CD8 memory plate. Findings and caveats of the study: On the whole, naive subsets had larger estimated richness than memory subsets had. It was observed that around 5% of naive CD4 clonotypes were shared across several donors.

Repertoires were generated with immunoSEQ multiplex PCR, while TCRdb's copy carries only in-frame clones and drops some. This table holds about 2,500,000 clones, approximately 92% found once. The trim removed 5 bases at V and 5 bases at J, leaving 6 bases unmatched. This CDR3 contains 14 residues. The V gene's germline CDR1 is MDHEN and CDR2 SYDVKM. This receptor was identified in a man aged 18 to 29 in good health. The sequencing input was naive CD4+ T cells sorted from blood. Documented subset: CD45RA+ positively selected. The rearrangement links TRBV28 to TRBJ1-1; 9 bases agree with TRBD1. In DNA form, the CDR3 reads TGTGCCAGCAGTCCGGGACAGGGCGGTACTGAAGCTTTCTTT. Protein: CASSPGQGGTEAFF.